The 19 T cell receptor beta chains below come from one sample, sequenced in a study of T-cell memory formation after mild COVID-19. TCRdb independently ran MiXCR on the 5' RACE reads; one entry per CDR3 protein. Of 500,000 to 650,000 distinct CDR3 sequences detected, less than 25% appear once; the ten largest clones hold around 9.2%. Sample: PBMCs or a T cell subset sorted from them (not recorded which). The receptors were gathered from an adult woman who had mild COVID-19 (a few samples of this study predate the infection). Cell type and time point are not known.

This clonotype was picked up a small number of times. Written as DNA, the CDR3 is TGTGCCAGCAGCTCCCGACAGGGAAACTACGAGCAGTACTTC. Its translation: CASSSRQGNYEQYF. J is TRBJ2-7 and V is TRBV7-9, with 7 bases that match TRBD1. This CDR3 has 14 amino acids. Losses at the gene ends were 4 bases for V and 3 bases for J; bases not matched to a gene: 6. CDR1 and CDR2 (germline): SEHNR, FQNEAQ (reference sequence). The variable domain in full, with the rest retrieved from reference TRBV7-9 and TRBJ2-7, is DTGVSQNPRHKITKRGQNVTFRCDPISEHNRLYWYRQTLGQGPEFLTYFQNEAQLEKSRLLSDRFSAERPKGSFSTLEIQRTEQGDSAMYLCASSSRQGNYEQYFGPGTRLTVT.

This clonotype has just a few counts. This CDR3 is CASSSDRGWETQYF. In nucleotides, the CDR3 is TGTGCCAGCAGCTCCGACAGGGGCTGGGAGACCCAGTACTTC. V and J are TRBV7-7 and TRBJ2-5, with TRBD1 matching 8 bases. CDR1 is SSHAT and CDR2 is FNYEAQ in the germline V gene (reference sequence). The CDR3 contains 14 residues. Trimming at V came to 4 bases and at J to 5 bases, leaving 6 bases not matched to a gene.

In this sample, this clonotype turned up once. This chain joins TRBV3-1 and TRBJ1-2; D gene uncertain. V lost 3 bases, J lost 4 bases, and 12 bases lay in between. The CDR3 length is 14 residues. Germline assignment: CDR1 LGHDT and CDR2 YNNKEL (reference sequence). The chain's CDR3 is CASSHKVVSYGYTF. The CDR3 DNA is TGTGCCAGCAGCCACAAGGTGGTGAGCTATGGCTACACCTTC.

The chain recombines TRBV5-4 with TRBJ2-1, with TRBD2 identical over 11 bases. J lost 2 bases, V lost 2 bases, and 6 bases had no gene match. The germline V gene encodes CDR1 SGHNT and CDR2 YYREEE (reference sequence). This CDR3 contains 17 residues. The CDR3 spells CASSFRRLAGTYNEQFF. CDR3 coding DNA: TGTGCCAGCAGCTTCAGGCGACTAGCGGGGACCTACAATGAGCAGTTCTTC.

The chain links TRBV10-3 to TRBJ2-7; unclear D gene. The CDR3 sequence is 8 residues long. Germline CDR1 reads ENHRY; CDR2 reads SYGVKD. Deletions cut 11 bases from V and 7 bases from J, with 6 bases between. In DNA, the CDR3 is TGTGCCTTCCGGGAGCAGTACTTC. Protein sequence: CAFREQYF.

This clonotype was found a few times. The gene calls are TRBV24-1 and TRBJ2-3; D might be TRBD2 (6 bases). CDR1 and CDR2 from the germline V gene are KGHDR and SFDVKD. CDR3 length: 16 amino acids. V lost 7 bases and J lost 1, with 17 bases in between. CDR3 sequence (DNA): TGTGCCACCAGATACGGGGGTGAAGCGGGCACAGATACGCAGTATTTT. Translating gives CATRYGGEAGTDTQYF.

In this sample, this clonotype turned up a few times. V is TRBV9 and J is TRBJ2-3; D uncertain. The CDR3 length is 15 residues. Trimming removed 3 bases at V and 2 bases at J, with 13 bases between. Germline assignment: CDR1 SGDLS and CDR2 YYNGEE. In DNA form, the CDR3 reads TGTGCCAGCAGCGAGACGGGCACCCTCACAGATACGCAGTATTTT. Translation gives CASSETGTLTDTQYF.

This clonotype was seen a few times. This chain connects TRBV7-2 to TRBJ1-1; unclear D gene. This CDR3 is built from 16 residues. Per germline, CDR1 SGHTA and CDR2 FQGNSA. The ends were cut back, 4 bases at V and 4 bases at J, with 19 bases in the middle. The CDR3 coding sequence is TGTGCCAGCAGCTCCCCCTCTTCCGGGTACGGCACTGAAGCTTTCTTT. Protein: CASSSPSSGYGTEAFF.

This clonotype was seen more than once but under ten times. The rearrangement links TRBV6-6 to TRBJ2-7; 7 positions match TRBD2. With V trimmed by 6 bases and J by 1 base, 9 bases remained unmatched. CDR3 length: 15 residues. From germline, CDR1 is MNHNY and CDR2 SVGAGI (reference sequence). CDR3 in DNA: TGTGCCAGCAGCACTCTAGCGGAGGGATCCTACGAGCAGTACTTC. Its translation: CASSTLAEGSYEQYF.

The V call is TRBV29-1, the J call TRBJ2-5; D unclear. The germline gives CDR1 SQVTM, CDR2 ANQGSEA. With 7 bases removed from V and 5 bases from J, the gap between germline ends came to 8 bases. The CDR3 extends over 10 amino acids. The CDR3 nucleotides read TGCAGCGCGGGTTCGGAGACCCAGTACTTC. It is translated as CSAGSETQYF.

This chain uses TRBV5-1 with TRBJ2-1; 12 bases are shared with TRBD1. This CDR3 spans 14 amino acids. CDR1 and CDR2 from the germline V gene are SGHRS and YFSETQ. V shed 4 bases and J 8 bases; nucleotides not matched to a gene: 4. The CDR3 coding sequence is TGCGCCAGCAGCACCGGGACAGGGGGCGATGAGCAGTTCTTC. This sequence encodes CASSTGTGGDEQFF.

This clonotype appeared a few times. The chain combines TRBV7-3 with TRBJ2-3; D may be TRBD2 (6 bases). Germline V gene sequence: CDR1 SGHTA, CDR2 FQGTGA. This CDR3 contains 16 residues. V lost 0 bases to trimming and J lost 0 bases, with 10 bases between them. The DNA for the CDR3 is TGTGCCAGCAGCTTAACGGGCGGGGACAGCACAGATACGCAGTATTTT. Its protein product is CASSLTGGDSTDTQYF.

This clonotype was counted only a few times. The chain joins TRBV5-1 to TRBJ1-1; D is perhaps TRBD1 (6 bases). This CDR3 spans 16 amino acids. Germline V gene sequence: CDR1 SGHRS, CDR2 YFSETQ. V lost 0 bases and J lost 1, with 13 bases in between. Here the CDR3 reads CASSLDKQGKNTEAFF. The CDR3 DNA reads TGCGCCAGCAGCTTGGACAAACAGGGAAAGAACACTGAAGCTTTCTTT.

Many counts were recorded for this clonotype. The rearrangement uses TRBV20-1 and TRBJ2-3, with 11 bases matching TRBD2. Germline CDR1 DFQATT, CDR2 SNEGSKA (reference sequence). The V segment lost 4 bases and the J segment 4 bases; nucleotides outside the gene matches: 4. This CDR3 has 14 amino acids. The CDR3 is CSATTSGEPDTQYF. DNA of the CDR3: TGCAGTGCTACGACTAGCGGGGAACCAGATACGCAGTATTTT.

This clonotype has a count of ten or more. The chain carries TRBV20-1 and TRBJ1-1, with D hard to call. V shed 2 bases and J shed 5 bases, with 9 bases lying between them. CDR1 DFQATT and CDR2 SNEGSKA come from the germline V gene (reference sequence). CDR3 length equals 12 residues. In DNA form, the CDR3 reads TGCAGTGCTAGAAAGTCGGGGACTGAAGCTTTCTTT. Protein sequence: CSARKSGTEAFF.

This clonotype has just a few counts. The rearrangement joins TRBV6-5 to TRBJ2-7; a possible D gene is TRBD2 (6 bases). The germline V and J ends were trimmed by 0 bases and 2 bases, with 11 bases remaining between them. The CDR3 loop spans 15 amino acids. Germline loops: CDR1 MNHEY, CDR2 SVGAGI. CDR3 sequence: CASSYSAGSTYEQYF. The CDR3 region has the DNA TGTGCCAGCAGTTACTCCGCGGGATCTACCTACGAGCAGTACTTC.

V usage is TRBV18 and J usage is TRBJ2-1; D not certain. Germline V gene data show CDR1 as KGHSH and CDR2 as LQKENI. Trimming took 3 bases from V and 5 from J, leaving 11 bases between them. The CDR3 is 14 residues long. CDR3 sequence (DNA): TGTGCCAGCTCACCCCCTCCAGCTAACAATGAGCAGTTCTTC. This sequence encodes CASSPPPANNEQFF.

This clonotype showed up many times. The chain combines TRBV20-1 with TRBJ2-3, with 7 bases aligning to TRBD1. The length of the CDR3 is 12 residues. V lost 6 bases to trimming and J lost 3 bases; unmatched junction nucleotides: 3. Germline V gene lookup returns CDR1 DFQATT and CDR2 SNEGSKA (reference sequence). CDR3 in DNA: TGCAGTGCCCCCAGGGGGACAGATACGCAGTATTTT. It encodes CSAPRGTDTQYF.

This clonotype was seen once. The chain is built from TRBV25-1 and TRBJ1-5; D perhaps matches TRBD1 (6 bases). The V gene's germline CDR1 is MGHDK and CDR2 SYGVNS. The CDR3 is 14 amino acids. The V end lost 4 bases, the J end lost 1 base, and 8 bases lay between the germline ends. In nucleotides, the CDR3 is TGTGCCAGCAGTGGGACAGCGAGCAATCAGCCCCAGCATTTT. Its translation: CASSGTASNQPQHF.